The source of this TCR beta chain is a study of T cell responses to AZD1222 COVID-19 vaccine. Study as a whole: Recipients boosted at about 4 weeks or about 12 weeks are pooled.

Some clones are missing from TCRdb's copy, which holds only in-frame ones; the method was immunoSEQ multiplex PCR. In the table there are 150,000 or so clones, approximately 90% of which are singletons. Here the sequenced sample was peripheral blood, taken on day 0 of AZD1222 vaccination. This clonotype originated in an adult in good health.

CDR3 nucleotide sequence: TGTGCCAGCAGTTACTCGCAGGGGGCGACAGATACGCAGTATTTT. Encoded protein: CASSYSQGATDTQYF. The chain combines TRBV6-5 with TRBJ2-3; TRBD1 agrees at 8 bases. The CDR3 contains 15 residues. Germline V gives CDR1 MNHEY, CDR2 SVGAGI. The junction had 2 bases not matched to a gene; V was cut back by 0 bases and J by 3 bases.